The T cell receptor beta chain under discussion was sequenced for a study of cytomegalovirus exposure and HLA in healthy donors. Study-wide background: An earlier analysis identified 100 million to 130 million unique TCR beta sequences in about 180 million T cells. Study conclusions and caveats: About 87% or about 30% of the time was how often most TCR beta V segments were productive, according to an earlier analysis.

The PCR ran on 60 Vbeta and 13 Jbeta primers. Measured with immunoSEQ multiplex PCR; TCRdb has only the in-frame clones, and not every one. Among under 200,000 clones listed, approximately 83% were seen once. Worth noting for this clone: Its antigen is currently unknown.

The V gene lost 2 bases and the J gene lost 3 bases, with 16 bases spanning the gap. The CDR3 covers 16 residues. CDR1 and CDR2 (germline): SGHAT, FQNNGV. The specimen was PBMCs. This sequence joins TRBV11-2 and TRBJ1-2, with a possible D match to TRBD1 (6 bases). The sequence was obtained from a man between 18 and 29 years old in good health and CMV-seropositive. DNA of the CDR3: TGTGCCAGCAGCTTAACGTTAGGGGGGGAGGACTATGGCTACACCTTC. Translating it yields CASSLTLGGEDYGYTF.